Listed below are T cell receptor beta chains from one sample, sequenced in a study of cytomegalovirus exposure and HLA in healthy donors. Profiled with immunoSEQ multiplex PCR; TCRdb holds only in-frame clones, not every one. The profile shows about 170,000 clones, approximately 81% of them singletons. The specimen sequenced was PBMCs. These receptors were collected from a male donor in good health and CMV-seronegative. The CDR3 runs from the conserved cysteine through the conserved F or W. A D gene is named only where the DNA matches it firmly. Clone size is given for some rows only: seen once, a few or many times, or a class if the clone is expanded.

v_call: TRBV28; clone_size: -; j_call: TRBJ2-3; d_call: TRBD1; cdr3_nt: TGTGCCAGCAGTTTACCGACGGGACAGGGGGGGACAGATACGCAGTATTTT; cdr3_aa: CASSLPTGQGGTDTQYF
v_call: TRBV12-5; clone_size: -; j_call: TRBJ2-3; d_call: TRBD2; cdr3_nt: TGTGCTAGTGGTTTAGGGAGCGGGGGGGCTGCAGATACGCAGTATTTT; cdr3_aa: CASGLGSGGAADTQYF
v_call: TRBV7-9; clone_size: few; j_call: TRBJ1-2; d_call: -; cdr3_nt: TGTGCCAGCAGCATATTCCAGGGGACCCCTCCCTATGGCTACACCTTC; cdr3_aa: CASSIFQGTPPYGYTF
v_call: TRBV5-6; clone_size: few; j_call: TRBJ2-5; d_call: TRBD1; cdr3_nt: TGTGCCAGCAGCCCTAACACAGGGGGAAGTCGGGAGACCCAGTACTTC; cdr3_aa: CASSPNTGGSRETQYF
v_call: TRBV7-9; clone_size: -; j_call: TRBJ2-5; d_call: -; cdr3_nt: TGTGCCAGCAGTCGGCCGGGGGGCTTGGAGACCCAGTACTTC; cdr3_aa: CASSRPGGLETQYF
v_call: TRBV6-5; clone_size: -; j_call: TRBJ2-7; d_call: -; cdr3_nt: TGTGCCAGCAGGAGGAGAAAGTTCTCCTACGAGCAGTACTTC; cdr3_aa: CASRRRKFSYEQYF
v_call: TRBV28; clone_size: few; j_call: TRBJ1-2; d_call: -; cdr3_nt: TGTGCCAGCAGCCAGATGACAGTCTATGGCTACACCTTC; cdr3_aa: CASSQMTVYGYTF
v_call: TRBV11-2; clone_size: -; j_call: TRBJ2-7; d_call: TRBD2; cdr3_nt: TGTGCCAGCAGCCCCGGACTAGCGGGGTCCTACGAGCAGTACTTC; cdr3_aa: CASSPGLAGSYEQYF
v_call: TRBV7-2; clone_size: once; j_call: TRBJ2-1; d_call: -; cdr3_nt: TGTGCCAGCAGCCCCCTCCATGAGCAGTTCTTC; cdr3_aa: CASSPLHEQFF
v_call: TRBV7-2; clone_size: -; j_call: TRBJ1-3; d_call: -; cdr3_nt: TGTGCCAGCAGCTTAGTGGCCAGGTCAACTGGAAACACCATATATTTT; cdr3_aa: CASSLVARSTGNTIYF
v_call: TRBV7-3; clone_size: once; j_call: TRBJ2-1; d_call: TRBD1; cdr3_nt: TGTGCCAGCAGCTTCCGACAGGGGGGCTCCCCACAGTTCTTC; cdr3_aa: CASSFRQGGSPQFF
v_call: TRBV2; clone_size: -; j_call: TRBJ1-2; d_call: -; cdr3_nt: TGTGCCAGCACTGAGAGGTTCCTTGACGGCTACACCTTC; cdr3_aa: CASTERFLDGYTF
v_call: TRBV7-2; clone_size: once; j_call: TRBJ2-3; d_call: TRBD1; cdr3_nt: TGTGCCAGCAGTCTTGACAGGGGGGGAGCAGATACGCAGTATTTT; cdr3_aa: CASSLDRGGADTQYF
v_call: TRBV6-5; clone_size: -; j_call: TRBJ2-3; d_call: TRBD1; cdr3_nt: TGTGCCAGCAGTTACTCCTGGCAGGGGGCCACAGATACGCAGTATTTT; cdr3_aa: CASSYSWQGATDTQYF
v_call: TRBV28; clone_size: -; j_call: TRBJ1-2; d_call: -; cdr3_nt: TGTGCCAGCAGTTCACAGACCCTGTACTATGGCTACACCTTC; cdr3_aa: CASSSQTLYYGYTF
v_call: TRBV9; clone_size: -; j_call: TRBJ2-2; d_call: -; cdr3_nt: TGTGCCAGCAACCCGACGGGGAACACCGGGGAGCTGTTTTTT; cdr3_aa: CASNPTGNTGELFF
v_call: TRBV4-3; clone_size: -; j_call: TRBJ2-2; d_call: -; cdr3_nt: TGCGCCAGCAGCCAAGGGTACAGGGGAGGAACCGGGGAGCTGTTTTTT; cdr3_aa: CASSQGYRGGTGELFF
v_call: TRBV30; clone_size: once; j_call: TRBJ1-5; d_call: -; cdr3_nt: TGTGCCTGGAGTGTAGGGGGGGGCTCTGGCCAGCCCCAGCATTTT; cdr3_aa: CAWSVGGGSGQPQHF
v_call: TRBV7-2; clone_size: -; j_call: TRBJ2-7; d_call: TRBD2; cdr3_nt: TGTGCCAGCAGCCCCGGGGGGAGATCCTACGAGCAGTACTTC; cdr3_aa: CASSPGGRSYEQYF
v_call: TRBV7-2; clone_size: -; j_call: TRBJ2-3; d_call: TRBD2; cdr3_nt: TGCGCCAGCAGCCACCTTAGCGGGGGGCTTGAGGAAGATACGCAGTATTTT; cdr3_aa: CASSHLSGGLEEDTQYF
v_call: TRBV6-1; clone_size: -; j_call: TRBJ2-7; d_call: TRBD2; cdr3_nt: TGTGCCAGCAGTGAACCCGGGAGGCCCTCCTACGAGCAGTACTTC; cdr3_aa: CASSEPGRPSYEQYF
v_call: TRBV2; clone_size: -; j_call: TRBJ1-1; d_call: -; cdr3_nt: TGTGCCAGCAGTGGGAGCGGGGCATACACTGAAGCTTTCTTT; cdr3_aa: CASSGSGAYTEAFF
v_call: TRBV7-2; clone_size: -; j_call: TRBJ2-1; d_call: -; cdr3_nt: TGTGCCAGCAGCCCGACAAGGGGGGGTGGTATGGGCCCCTACAATGAGCAGTTCTTC; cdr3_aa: CASSPTRGGGMGPYNEQFF
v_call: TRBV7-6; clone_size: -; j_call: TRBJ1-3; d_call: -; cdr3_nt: TGTGCCAGCAGCTCGGCGGCTCGCGGCTCTGGAAACACCATATATTTT; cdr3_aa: CASSSAARGSGNTIYF
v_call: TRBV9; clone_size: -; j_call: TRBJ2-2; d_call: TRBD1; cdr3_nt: TGTGCCAGCAGCGTAGGGGGACAGGGGCCGCGGACCGGGGAGCTGTTTTTT; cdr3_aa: CASSVGGQGPRTGELFF
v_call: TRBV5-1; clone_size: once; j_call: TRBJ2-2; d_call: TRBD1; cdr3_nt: TGCGCCAGCAGCTTGGCACAGGGGATCGGGGAGCTGTTTTTT; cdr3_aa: CASSLAQGIGELFF
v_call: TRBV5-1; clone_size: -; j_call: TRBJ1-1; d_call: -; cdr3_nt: TGCGCCAGCAGTCCCAGGGCCATGAACACTGAAGCTTTCTTT; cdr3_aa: CASSPRAMNTEAFF